This TCR beta chain was recovered during a study of blood T cell repertoires in COVID-19. For the study at large: Some COVID-19 samples were acute and others convalescent; all came from the United States, Italy and Spain. Sample material is recorded as cDNA or gDNA derived from T cells, B-cell-depleted T cells, or PBMCs.

This CDR3 comprises 17 residues. The germline V gene has CDR1 SGHAT and CDR2 FQNNGV. V gave up 4 bases and J gave up 3 bases; unmatched junction bases: 12. Authors' processing steps: Nucleated cell number was recorded as an estimate derived from reference gene primer amplification. Sequencing used immunoSEQ multiplex PCR; TCRdb keeps in-frame clones, though not all of them. V, J and clone size are taken as reported in that table, and D and trimming were inferred from the DNA itself. In the table there are almost 70,000 clones, roughly 73% of which are singletons. Sequenced material: peripheral blood. The receptor was derived from a human donor in a cohort sampled during active COVID-19. This chain joins TRBV11-2 and TRBJ2-3; 8 nucleotides align to TRBD2. The CDR3 sequence: CASSSGGLVMRTDTQYF. As DNA, the CDR3 is TGTGCCAGCAGCTCGGGAGGGCTAGTGATGAGGACAGATACGCAGTATTTT.